This T cell receptor beta chain appears in the sequencing data of a study of vaccination effects on CD4 cells after COVID-19. On the study more broadly: It was a median of 72 days after the second dose that post-vaccine samples were obtained.

Per germline, CDR1 SGHNT and CDR2 YYREEE (reference sequence). The CDR3 is made up of 14 amino acids. Between the trimmed V and J ends, which lost 0 bases and 7 bases, there was a span of 8 bases. Points on this clone: Its antigen is not identified.

Generated by immunoSEQ multiplex PCR, the TCRdb table keeps only in-frame clones and is missing some. The sample includes around 40,000 clones, roughly 72% of them seen just once. Subsequent to a culture period of under twelve days, CD4+ T cells were isolated. The vaccine given was either BNT162b2 or mRNA-1273, in two doses. The vaccine recipients had no prior SARS-CoV-2 infection, with negative nucleocapsid antibodies. The chain recombines TRBV5-4 with TRBJ1-6; perhaps TRBD1 as D (6 bases). This material consisted of CD4+ T cells from PBMCs cultured without peptide, taken after COVID-19 vaccination. The source is a human donor who received a COVID-19 vaccine. DNA of the CDR3: TGTGCCAGCAGCTTGGGGACAGCAAATTCACCCCTCCACTTT. Translating gives CASSLGTANSPLHF.